These 20 T cell receptor beta chains share one sample of origin, sequenced in a study of blood T cell repertoires in COVID-19. Assay: immunoSEQ multiplex PCR; the TCRdb copy retains only in-frame clones and omits some. Of around 190,000 clones listed, about 84% were seen once; the top ten hold 6% to 8.5%. The sequencing input was peripheral blood. Every receptor here comes from a human donor in a cohort sampled during active COVID-19.

The chain carries TRBV6-5 and TRBJ1-1; TRBD1 aligns across 8 bases. Germline V gives CDR1 MNHEY, CDR2 SVGAGI. The CDR3 has 13 residues. The V segment lost 9 bases and the J segment 1 base; nucleotides outside the gene matches: 4. The CDR3 coding sequence is TGTGCCAGTTGGACAGGGAGGAACACTGAAGCTTTCTTT. It codes for CASWTGRNTEAFF.

This clone appeared once. The J gene is TRBJ1-1, the V gene TRBV6-7; D call uncertain. TRBV6-7 is assigned to the ORF class and has an uncertain function. CDR3 size: 15 residues. Deletions cut 6 bases from V and 1 base from J, with 15 bases between. The DNA of the CDR3 is TGTGCCAGCAGATACGTAGTAGCAAGGAACACTGAAGCTTTCTTT. Translated, it gives CASRYVVARNTEAFF.

The V call is TRBV7-9, the J call TRBJ2-7; 8 nucleotides align to TRBD1. The germline V gene encodes CDR1 SEHNR and CDR2 FQNEAQ (reference sequence). This CDR3 contains 15 residues. V shed 5 bases, J shed 5 bases, and the junction held 11 bases outside the gene matches. CDR3 protein: CASSPPPTGVNEQYF. For the CDR3, the DNA is TGTGCCAGCAGCCCCCCGCCGACAGGGGTCAACGAGCAGTACTTC.

The chain combines TRBV3-1 (or the pseudogene TRBV3-2) with TRBJ1-5; D gene ambiguous. The V gene's germline CDR1 is LGHDT and CDR2 YNNKEL (reference sequence). The V end lost 0 bases, the J end lost 10 bases, and 10 bases lay between the germline ends. This CDR3 contains 13 residues. CDR3 loop: CASSQDLLSPQHF. The CDR3 region has the DNA TGTGCCAGCAGCCAAGATCTATTATCCCCCCAGCATTTT.

This clone was counted a single time. The CDR3 region is CSALYTEAFF. CDR3 nucleotide sequence: TGCAGTGCCTTGTACACTGAAGCTTTCTTT. The chain is built from TRBV20-1 and TRBJ1-1; no reliable D call. Germline loops: CDR1 DFQATT, CDR2 SNEGSKA (reference sequence). V lost 6 bases, J lost 3 bases, and 5 bases lay in between. The CDR3 runs 10 residues.

The gene calls are TRBV25-1 and TRBJ1-1, with D possibly matching TRBD1 (6 bases). The CDR3 has 13 residues. CDR1 and CDR2 from the germline V gene are MGHDK and SYGVNS. Trimming shortened V by 2 bases and J by 3 bases, and 7 bases separated the two germline ends. The CDR3 spells CASSEAGDTEAFF. CDR3 nucleotides: TGTGCCAGCAGTGAAGCAGGGGACACTGAAGCTTTCTTT.

V is TRBV5-8 and J is TRBJ1-2; 7 nucleotides agree with TRBD1. CDR1 and CDR2 from the germline V gene are SGHTS and YDEGEE. The CDR3 covers 16 residues. Trimming at V came to 4 bases and at J to 0 bases, leaving 9 bases not matched to a gene. Here the CDR3 reads CASSGWGTVANYGYTF. The CDR3 DNA reads as TGTGCCAGCAGCGGGTGGGGGACAGTAGCTAACTATGGCTACACCTTC.

The chain has TRBV19 and TRBJ2-4, with D maybe TRBD1 (6 bases). The V end was cut by 5 bases, the J end by 2 bases, with 10 bases between. The CDR3 length is 14 residues. The germline V gene has CDR1 LNHDA and CDR2 SQIVND (reference sequence). DNA of the CDR3: TGTGCCAGTAGTTACAGGGTCACCAAAAACATTCAGTACTTC. Amino acids: CASSYRVTKNIQYF.

The chain recombines TRBV5-1 with TRBJ2-1; TRBD2 matches 7 bases. V trimming: 3 bases; J trimming: 0 bases; junction bases outside the gene matches: 6. Per germline, CDR1 SGHRS and CDR2 YFSETQ. The CDR3 consists of 16 residues. CDR3 loop: CASSSKSSGSYNEQFF. The CDR3 nucleotides read TGCGCCAGCAGCTCGAAATCTAGCGGCTCCTACAATGAGCAGTTCTTC.

This clone has a handful of counts. This chain joins TRBV7-6 and TRBJ2-3, with 8 bases that match TRBD2. Germline-derived CDR1 and CDR2 are SGHVS and FNYEAQ. CDR3 length: 16 amino acids. J lost 4 bases, V lost 3 bases, and 9 bases had no gene match. The CDR3 is CASSLVAGGPADTQYF. CDR3 coding DNA: TGTGCCAGCAGCTTGGTTGCGGGGGGACCAGCAGATACGCAGTATTTT.

The chain's CDR3 is CASSLMGGRVSPLHF. The CDR3 DNA is TGTGCCAGCAGCTTGATGGGGGGGCGCGTTTCACCCCTCCACTTT. V and J are TRBV5-4 and TRBJ1-6; D is perhaps TRBD1 (6 bases). There are 15 residues in the CDR3. Trimming removed 1 base from V and 9 bases from J, with 14 bases in between. CDR1 SGHNT and CDR2 YYREEE come from the germline V gene (reference sequence).

The genes are TRBV14 and TRBJ1-4; 7 nucleotides line up with TRBD1. The CDR3 runs 15 residues. Per germline, CDR1 SGHDN and CDR2 FVKESK. The V gene end was trimmed by 2 bases and the J gene end by 5 bases; junction bases not matched to a gene: 5. DNA for the CDR3: TGTGCCAGCAGCCAAAGGCGGACAGGAAATGAAAAACTGTTTTTT. Protein sequence: CASSQRRTGNEKLFF.

J is TRBJ1-2 and V is TRBV2; D not certain. The germline CDR1 and CDR2 sequences are SNHLY and FYNNEI. With 8 bases removed from V and 11 bases from J, the gap between germline ends came to 12 bases. The CDR3 is made up of 10 amino acids. CDR3 residues: CASEKKKYTF. As DNA, the CDR3 is TGTGCCAGCGAGAAGAAGAAGTACACCTTC.

This sequence joins TRBV6-6 and TRBJ2-5; 12 nucleotides agree with TRBD2. CDR3 length: 16 amino acids. V was clipped by 2 bases and J by 3 bases; unmatched bases: 4. Per the germline V gene, CDR1 is MNHNY and CDR2 is SVGAGI (reference sequence). CDR3 bases: TGTGCCAGCAGTTACCTAGCGGGGGGGCCGGAAGAGACCCAGTACTTC. Encoded protein: CASSYLAGGPEETQYF.

This chain connects TRBV10-2 to TRBJ2-1; the D is unclear. This CDR3 has 13 residues. Germline V gene lookup returns CDR1 WSHSY and CDR2 SAAADI. The V and J ends lost 1 base and 6 bases respectively, with 7 bases between them. The CDR3 loop is CASSEYSSNEQFF. The CDR3 nucleotides are TGCGCCAGCAGTGAGTACAGTTCCAATGAGCAGTTCTTC.

The V gene is TRBV5-6, the J gene TRBJ2-1, with 10 bases that match TRBD1. The CDR3 has 17 residues. V dropped 4 bases and J dropped 5; count of bases not matched to a gene: 12. The germline V gene has CDR1 SGHDT and CDR2 YYEEEE. The CDR3 nucleotides are TGTGCCAGCAGCCTTCATCTTTGGACAGGGGGGCACAATGAGCAGTTCTTC. Translation: CASSLHLWTGGHNEQFF.

V is TRBV7-3 and J is TRBJ2-7; possible D gene TRBD1, 8 bases. This CDR3 has 15 amino acids. Looked up from germline, CDR1 is SGHTA and CDR2 is FQGTGA. Trimming pared 5 bases from V and 3 bases from J, leaving 17 bases between. The CDR3 is CASSLGQGGIYEQYF. The CDR3 DNA follows: TGTGCCAGCAGCCTAGGACAGGGAGGGATCTACGAGCAGTACTTC.

The chain employs TRBV5-1 and TRBJ2-7, with D possibly being TRBD2 (5 bases). Germline V gene sequence: CDR1 SGHRS, CDR2 YFSETQ. The CDR3 loop spans 15 amino acids. Trimming left V 0 bases short and J 6 bases short, with 16 bases between. The CDR3 sequence: CASSLGPPPSREQYF. The CDR3 DNA sequence: TGCGCCAGCAGCTTGGGCCCCCCCCCTAGCCGCGAGCAGTACTTC.

Only one count was recorded for this clone. This sequence joins TRBV6-5 and TRBJ1-1; possibly TRBD1 for D (6 bases). CDR1 is MNHEY and CDR2 is SVGAGI in the germline V gene. Trimming took off 2 bases at V and 4 bases at J, with 17 bases between the two ends. The CDR3 extends over 16 amino acids. DNA for the CDR3: TGTGCCAGCAGTTACGGAGCCTTCAGGGGTTCCACTGAAGCTTTCTTT. This codes for CASSYGAFRGSTEAFF.

The rearrangement uses TRBV6-6 and TRBJ2-3, with unresolved D. Germline loops: CDR1 MNHNY, CDR2 SVGAGI (reference sequence). This CDR3 comprises 11 residues. V was clipped by 4 bases and J by 4 bases, with 3 bases between them. The CDR3 region is CASSFADTQYF. CDR3 nucleotide sequence: TGTGCCAGCAGTTTCGCAGATACGCAGTATTTT.